This T cell receptor (beta chain) was sequenced in a study of T-cell reconstitution after alpha-beta-depleted transplantation in children. V was cut by 0 bases and J by 4 bases, with 22 bases left in between. The length of the CDR3 is 18 residues. Germline CDR1 is MRHNA and CDR2 is SNTAGT. Using unique molecular identifiers, the investigators prepared the TCRbeta library. One entry per CDR3 protein results from TCRdb running MiXCR on the PCR reads. The table includes approximately 240,000 distinct CDR3 sequences, approximately 9.8% detected once. This clonotype was seen repeatedly, ten times or more. V is TRBV6-4 and J is TRBJ2-7; D ambiguous. This clonotype was obtained from a human donor who donated a stem cell graft to a child with SCID. The sample was PBMCs from the stem cell graft donor, taken from the stem cell graft. CDR3 protein: CASSDSRICARVGYEQYF. The CDR3 bases are TGTGCCAGCAGTGACTCTAGGATTTGTGCCCGAGTGGGATACGAGCAGTACTTC.